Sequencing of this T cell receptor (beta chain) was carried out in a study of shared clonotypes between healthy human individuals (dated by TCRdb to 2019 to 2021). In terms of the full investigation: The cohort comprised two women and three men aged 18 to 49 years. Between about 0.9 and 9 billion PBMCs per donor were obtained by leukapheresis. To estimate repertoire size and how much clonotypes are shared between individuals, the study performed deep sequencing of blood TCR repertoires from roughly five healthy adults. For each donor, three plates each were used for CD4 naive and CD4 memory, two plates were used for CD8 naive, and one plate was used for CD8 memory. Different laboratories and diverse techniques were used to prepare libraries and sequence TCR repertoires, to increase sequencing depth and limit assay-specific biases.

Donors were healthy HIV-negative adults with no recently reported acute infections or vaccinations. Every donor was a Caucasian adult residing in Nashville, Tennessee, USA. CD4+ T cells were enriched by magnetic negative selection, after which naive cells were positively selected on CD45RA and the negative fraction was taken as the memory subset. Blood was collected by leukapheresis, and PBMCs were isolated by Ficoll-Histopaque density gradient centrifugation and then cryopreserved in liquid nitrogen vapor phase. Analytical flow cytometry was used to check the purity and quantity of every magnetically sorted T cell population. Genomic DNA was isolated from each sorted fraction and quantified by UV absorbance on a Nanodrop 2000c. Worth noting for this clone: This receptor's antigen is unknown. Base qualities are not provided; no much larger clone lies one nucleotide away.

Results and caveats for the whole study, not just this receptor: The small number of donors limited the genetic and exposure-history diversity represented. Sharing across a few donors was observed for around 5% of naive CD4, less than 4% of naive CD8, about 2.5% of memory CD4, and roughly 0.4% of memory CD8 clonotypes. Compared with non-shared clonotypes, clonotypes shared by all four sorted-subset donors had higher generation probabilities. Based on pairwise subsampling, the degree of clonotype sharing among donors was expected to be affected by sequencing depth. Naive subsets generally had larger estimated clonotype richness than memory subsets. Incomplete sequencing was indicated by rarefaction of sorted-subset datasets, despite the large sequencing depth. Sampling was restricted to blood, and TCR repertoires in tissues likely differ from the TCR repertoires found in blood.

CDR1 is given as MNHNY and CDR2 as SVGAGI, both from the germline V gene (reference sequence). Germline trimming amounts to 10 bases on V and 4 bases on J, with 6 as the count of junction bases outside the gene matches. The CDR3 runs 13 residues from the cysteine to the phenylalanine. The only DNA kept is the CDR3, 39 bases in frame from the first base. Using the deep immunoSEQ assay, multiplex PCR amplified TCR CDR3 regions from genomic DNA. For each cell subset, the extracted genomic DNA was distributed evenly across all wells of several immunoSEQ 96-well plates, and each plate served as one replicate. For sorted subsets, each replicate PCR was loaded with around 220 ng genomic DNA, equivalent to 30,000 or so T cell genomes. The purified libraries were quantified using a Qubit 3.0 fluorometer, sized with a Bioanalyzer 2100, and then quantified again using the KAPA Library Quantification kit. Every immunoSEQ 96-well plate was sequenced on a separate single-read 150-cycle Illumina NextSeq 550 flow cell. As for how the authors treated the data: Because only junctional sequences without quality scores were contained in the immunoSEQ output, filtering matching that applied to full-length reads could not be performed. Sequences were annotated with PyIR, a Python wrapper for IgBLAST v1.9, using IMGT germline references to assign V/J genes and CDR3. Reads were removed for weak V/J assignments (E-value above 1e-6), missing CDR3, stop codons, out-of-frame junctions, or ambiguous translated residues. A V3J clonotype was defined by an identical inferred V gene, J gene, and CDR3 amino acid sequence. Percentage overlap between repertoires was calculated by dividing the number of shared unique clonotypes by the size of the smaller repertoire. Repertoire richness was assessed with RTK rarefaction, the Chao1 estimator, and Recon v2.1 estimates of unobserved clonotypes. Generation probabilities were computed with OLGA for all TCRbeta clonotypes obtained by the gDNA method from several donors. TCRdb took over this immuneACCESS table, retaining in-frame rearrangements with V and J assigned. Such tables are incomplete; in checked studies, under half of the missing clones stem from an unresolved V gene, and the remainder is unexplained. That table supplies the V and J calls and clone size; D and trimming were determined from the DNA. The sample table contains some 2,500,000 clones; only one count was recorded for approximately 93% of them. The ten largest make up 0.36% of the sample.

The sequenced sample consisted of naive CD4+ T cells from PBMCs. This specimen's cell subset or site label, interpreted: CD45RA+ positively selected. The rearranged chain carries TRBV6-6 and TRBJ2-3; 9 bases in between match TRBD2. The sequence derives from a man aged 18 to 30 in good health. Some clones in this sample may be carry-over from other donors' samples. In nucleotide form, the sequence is TGTGCCACCCGGCTAGCGGGATCAGATACGCAGTATTTT. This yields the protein CATRLAGSDTQYF.